The 5 T cell receptor beta chains below were found in one sample sequenced in a study of T cell repertoires in cytomegalovirus infection. TCRdb called the reads again in MiXCR, with one record for every CDR3 protein. In the table there are hundreds of thousands of distinct CDR3 sequences, roughly 20% of which are singletons. Sample: CD8+ T cells from PBMCs. The receptors derive from a human donor in good health (CMV status not recorded). Some clones in this sample may be carry-over from other donors' samples.

This rearrangement joins TRBV2 to TRBJ2-3, with 8 bases identical to TRBD2. The V and J ends lost 4 bases and 2 bases, in that order; junction bases with no gene match: 8. This CDR3 is built from 16 residues. CDR1 is SNHLY and CDR2 is FYNNEI in the germline V gene. CDR3: CASSGDSGVDTDTQYF. DNA for the CDR3: TGTGCCAGCAGTGGAGATAGCGGGGTCGACACAGATACGCAGTATTTT.

J is TRBJ1-1 and V is TRBV29-1; D remains ambiguous. From germline, CDR1 is SQVTM and CDR2 ANQGSEA. V was shortened by 6 bases and J by 4 bases, with 15 bases between the two germline ends. The CDR3 contains 13 residues. CDR3 bases: TGCAGCGTGACCACGTTTTCAAGCACTGAAGCTTTCTTT. This sequence encodes CSVTTFSSTEAFF. The whole variable domain, remainder taken from reference TRBV29-1 and TRBJ1-1, is SAVISQKPSRDICQRGTSLTIQCQVDSQVTMMFWYRQQPGQSLTLIATANQGSEATYESGFVIDKFPISRPNLTFSTLTVSNMSPEDSSIYLCSVTTFSSTEAFFGQGTRLTVV.

This clonotype came up a few times. This chain uses TRBV5-5 with TRBJ2-1; D gene unclear. Deletions cut 2 bases from V and 1 base from J, with 7 bases between. Germline lookup yields CDR1 SGHKS and CDR2 YYEKEE (reference sequence). The CDR3 contains 14 residues. In nucleotides, the CDR3 is TGTGCCAGCAGCTTCTGGGGTTCCTACAATGAGCAGTTCTTC. Translated: CASSFWGSYNEQFF.

The chain joins TRBV6-6 to TRBJ1-1; D remains ambiguous. Trimming took off 0 bases at V and 0 bases at J, with 14 bases between the two ends. CDR3 length: 17 amino acids. Germline lookup yields CDR1 MNHNY and CDR2 SVGAGI (reference sequence). DNA of the CDR3: TGTGCCAGCAGTTACTCCCAGAACAGAGGATTGAACACTGAAGCTTTCTTT. Translation: CASSYSQNRGLNTEAFF.

Many counts were recorded for this clonotype. The J gene is TRBJ2-5, the V gene TRBV7-3; weak D call: TRBD2 (7 bases). Trimming left V 4 bases short and J 4 bases short, with 16 bases between. Germline CDR1 and CDR2: SGHTA and FQGTGA. The CDR3 extends over 15 amino acids. The CDR3 is CASSSVPGGIETQYF. The CDR3 DNA follows: TGTGCCAGCAGCTCCGTCCCGGGGGGCATAGAGACCCAGTACTTC. The full variable domain, with the rest looked up from reference TRBV7-3 and TRBJ2-5, is GAGVSQTPSNKVTEKGKYVELRCDPISGHTALYWYRQSLGQGPEFLIYFQGTGAADDSGLPNDRFFAVRPEGSVSTLKIQRTERGDSAVYLCASSSVPGGIETQYFGPGTRLLVL.